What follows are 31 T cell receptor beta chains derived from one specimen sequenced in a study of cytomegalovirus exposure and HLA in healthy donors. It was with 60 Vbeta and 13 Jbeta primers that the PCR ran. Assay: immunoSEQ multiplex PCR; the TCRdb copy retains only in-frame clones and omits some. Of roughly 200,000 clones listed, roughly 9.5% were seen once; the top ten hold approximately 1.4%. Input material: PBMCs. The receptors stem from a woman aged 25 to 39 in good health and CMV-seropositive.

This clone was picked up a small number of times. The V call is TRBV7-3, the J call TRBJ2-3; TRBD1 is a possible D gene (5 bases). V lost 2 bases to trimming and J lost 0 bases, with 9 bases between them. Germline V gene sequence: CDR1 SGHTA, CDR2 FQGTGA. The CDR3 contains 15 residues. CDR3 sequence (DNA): TGTGCCAGCAGCTTACAGGGCCAGAGCACAGATACGCAGTATTTT. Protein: CASSLQGQSTDTQYF.

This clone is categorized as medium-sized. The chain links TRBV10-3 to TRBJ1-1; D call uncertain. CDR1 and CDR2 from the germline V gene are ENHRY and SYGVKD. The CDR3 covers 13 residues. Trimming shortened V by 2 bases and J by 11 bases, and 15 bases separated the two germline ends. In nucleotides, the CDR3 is TGTGCCATCAGTGAGGTGGCCTTCCGTGGTGCTTTCTTT. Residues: CAISEVAFRGAFF.

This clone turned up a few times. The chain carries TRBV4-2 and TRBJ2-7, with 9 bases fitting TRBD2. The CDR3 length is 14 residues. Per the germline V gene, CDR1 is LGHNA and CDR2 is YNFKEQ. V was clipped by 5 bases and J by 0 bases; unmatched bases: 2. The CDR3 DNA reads TGTGCCAGCAGCATTAGCGGGAGCTCCTACGAGCAGTACTTC. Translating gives CASSISGSSYEQYF.

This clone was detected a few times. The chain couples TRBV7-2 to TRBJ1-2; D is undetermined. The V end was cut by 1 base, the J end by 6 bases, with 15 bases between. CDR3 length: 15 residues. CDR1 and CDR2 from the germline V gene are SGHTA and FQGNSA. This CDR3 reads CASSLGAGGMNGYTF. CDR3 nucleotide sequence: TGTGCCAGCAGCTTAGGGGCAGGAGGAATGAATGGCTACACCTTC.

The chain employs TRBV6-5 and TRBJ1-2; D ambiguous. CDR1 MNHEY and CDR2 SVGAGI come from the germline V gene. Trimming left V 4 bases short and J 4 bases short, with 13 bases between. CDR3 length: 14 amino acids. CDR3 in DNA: TGTGCCAGCAGTTCCTCCGGGAAAGGCTATGGCTACACCTTC. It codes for CASSSSGKGYGYTF.

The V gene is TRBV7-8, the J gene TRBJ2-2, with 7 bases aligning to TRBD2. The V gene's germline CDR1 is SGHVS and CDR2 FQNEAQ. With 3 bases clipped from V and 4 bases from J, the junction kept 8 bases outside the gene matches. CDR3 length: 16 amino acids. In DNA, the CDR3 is TGTGCCAGCAGCTTGAGGCAGGGAGGGTCCACCGGGGAGCTGTTTTTT. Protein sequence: CASSLRQGGSTGELFF.

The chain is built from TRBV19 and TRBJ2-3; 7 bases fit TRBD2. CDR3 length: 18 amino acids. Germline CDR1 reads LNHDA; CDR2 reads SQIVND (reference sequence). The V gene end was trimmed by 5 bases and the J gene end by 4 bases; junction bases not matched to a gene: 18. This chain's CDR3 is CASSRRGLRGGKPDTQYF. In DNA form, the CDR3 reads TGTGCCAGTAGTCGTAGAGGGCTACGGGGAGGGAAGCCAGATACGCAGTATTTT.

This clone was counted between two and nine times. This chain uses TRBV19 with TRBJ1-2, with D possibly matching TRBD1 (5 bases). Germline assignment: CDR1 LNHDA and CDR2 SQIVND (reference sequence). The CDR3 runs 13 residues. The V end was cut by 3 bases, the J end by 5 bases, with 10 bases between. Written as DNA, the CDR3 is TGTGCCAGTAGTATGCCCAGGGTGTATGGCTACACCTTC. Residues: CASSMPRVYGYTF.

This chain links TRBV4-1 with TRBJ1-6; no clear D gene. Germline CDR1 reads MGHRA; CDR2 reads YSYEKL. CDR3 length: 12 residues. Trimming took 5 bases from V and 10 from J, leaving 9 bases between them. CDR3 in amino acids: CASSNLRSPLHF. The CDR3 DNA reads TGCGCCAGCAGCAATCTCCGGTCACCCCTCCACTTT.

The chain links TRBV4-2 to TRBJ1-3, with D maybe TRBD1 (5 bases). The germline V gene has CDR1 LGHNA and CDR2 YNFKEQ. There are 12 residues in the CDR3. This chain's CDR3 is CGTGGNGNTIYF. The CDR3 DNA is TGTGGGACCGGGGGTAACGGAAACACCATATATTTT.

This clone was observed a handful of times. CDR3 region: CASSEWSGSSYEQYF. The CDR3 nucleotides read TGTGCCAGCAGTGAGTGGTCGGGAAGCTCCTACGAGCAGTACTTC. The rearrangement links TRBV6-4 to TRBJ2-7; D possibly corresponds to TRBD2 (5 bases). CDR3 length: 15 amino acids. Trimming took off 3 bases at V and 0 bases at J, with 12 bases between the two ends. The germline V gene has CDR1 MRHNA and CDR2 SNTAGT.

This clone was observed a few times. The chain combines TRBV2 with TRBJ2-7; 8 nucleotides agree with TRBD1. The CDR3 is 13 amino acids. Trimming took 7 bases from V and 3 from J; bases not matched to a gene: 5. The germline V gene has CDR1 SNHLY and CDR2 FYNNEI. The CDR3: CASTDRVSYEQYF. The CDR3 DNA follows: TGTGCCAGCACGGACAGGGTAAGCTACGAGCAGTACTTC.

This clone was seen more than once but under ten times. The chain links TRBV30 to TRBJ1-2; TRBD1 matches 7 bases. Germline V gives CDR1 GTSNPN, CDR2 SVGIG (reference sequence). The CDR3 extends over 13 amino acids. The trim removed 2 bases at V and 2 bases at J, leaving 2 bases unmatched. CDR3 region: CAWSWGQNYGYTF. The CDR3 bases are TGTGCCTGGAGTTGGGGACAGAACTATGGCTACACCTTC. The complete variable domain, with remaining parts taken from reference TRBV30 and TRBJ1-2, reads SQTIHQWPATLVQPVGSPLSLECTVEGTSNPNLYWYRQAAGRGLQLLFYSVGIGQISSEVPQNLSASRPQDRQFILSSKKLLLSDSGFYLCAWSWGQNYGYTFGSGTRLTVV.

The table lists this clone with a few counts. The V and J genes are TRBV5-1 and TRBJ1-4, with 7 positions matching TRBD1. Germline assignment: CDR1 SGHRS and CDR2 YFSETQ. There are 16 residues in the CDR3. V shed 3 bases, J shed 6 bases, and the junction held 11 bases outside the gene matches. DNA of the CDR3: TGCGCCAGCAGCTGGGGGCCGGGACAGCTCGATGAAAAACTGTTTTTT. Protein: CASSWGPGQLDEKLFF.

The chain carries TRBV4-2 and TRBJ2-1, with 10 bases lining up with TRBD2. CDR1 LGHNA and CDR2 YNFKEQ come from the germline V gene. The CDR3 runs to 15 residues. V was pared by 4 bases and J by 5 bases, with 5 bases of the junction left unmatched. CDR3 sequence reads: CASSPRTSGHNEQFF. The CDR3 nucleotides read TGTGCCAGCAGCCCCCGGACTAGCGGTCACAATGAGCAGTTCTTC.

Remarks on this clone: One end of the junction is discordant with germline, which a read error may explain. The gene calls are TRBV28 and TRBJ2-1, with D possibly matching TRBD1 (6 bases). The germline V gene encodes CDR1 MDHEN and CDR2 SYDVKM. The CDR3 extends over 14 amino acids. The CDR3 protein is CASSHLTGDNGQFF. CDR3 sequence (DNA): TGTGCCAGCAGTCACTTGACAGGAGACAATGGGCAGTTCTTC.

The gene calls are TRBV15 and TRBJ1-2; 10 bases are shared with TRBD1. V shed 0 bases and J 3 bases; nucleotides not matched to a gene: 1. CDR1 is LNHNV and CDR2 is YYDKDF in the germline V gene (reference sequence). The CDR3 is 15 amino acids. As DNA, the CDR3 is TGTGCCACCAGCAGAGACGGACAGGGGGACTATGGCTACACCTTC. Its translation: CATSRDGQGDYGYTF.

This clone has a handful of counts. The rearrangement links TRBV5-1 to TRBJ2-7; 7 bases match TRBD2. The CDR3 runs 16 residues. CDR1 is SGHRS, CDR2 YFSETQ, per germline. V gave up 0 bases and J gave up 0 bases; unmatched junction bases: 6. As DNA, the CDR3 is TGCGCCAGCAGCTTGGTAGGCGGGAGCTTCTCCTACGAGCAGTACTTC. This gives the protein CASSLVGGSFSYEQYF.

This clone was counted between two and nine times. The CDR3 reads CASSSLGVEEQYF. CDR3 nucleotides: TGTGCCAGCTCATCGCTCGGGGTTGAGGAGCAGTACTTC. The chain links TRBV18 to TRBJ2-7, with a possible D match to TRBD2 (5 bases). The germline gives CDR1 KGHSH, CDR2 LQKENI. This CDR3 contains 13 residues. V shed 5 bases and J shed 7 bases, with 15 bases lying between them.

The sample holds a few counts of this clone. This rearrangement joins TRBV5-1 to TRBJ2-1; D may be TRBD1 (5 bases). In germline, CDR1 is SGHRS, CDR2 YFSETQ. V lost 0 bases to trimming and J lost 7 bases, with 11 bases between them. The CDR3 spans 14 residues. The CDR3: CASSLVVGANEQFF. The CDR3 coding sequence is TGCGCCAGCAGCTTGGTGGTTGGGGCGAATGAGCAGTTCTTC.

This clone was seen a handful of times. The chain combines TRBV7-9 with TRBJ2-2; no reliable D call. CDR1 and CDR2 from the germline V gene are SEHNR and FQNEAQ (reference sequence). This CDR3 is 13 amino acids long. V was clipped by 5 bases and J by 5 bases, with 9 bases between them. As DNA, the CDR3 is TGTGCCAGCAGCGTTACAGAGACCGGGGAGCTGTTTTTT. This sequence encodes CASSVTETGELFF.

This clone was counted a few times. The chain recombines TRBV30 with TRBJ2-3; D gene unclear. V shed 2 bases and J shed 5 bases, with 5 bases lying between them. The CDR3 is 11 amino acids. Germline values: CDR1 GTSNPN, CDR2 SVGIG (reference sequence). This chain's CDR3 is CAWSSLDTQYF. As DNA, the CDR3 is TGTGCCTGGAGTTCTCTAGATACGCAGTATTTT. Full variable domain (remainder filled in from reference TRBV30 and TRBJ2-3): SQTIHQWPATLVQPVGSPLSLECTVEGTSNPNLYWYRQAAGRGLQLLFYSVGIGQISSEVPQNLSASRPQDRQFILSSKKLLLSDSGFYLCAWSSLDTQYFGPGTRLTVL.

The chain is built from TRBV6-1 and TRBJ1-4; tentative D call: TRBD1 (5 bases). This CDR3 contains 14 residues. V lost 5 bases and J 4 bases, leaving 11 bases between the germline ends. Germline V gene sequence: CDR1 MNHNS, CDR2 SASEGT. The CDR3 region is CASSLTQVNEKLFF. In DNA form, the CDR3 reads TGTGCCAGCAGTTTGACACAGGTTAATGAAAAACTGTTTTTT.

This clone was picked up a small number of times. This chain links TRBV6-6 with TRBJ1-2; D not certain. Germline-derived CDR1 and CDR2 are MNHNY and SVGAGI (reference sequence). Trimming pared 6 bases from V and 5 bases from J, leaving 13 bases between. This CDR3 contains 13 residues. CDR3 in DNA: TGTGCCAGCAGACCAGGACTGTGGTATGGCTACACCTTC. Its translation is CASRPGLWYGYTF.

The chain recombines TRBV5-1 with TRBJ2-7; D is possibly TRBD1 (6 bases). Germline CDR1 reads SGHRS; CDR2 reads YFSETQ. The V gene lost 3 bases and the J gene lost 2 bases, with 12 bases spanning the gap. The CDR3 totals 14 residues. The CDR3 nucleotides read TGCGCCAGCAGCTATCAGACAGGCGCCTACGAGCAGTACTTC. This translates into CASSYQTGAYEQYF.

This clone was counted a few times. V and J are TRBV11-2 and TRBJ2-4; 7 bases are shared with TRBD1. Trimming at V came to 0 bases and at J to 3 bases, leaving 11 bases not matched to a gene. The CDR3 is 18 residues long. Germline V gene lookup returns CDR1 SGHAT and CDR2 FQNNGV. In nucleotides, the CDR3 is TGTGCCAGCAGCTTAGATCCGGTCGGACAGGTCCTCAAAAACATTCAGTACTTC. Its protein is CASSLDPVGQVLKNIQYF.

CDR3 DNA sequence: TGCGCCAGCAGCTTGTTTTTAACTAGCGAACCGCCTACCTACAATGAGCAGTTCTTC. Its translation: CASSLFLTSEPPTYNEQFF. This chain links TRBV5-1 with TRBJ2-1, with 7 bases lining up with TRBD2. V trimming: 1 base; J trimming: 2 bases; junction bases outside the gene matches: 15. The CDR3 totals 19 residues. In germline, CDR1 is SGHRS, CDR2 YFSETQ.

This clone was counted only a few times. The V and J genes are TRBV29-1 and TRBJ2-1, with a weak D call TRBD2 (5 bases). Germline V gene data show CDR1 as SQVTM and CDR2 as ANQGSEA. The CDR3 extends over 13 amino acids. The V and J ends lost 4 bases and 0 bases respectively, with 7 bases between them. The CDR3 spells CSVGLSSYNEQFF. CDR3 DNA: TGCAGCGTTGGACTAAGCTCCTACAATGAGCAGTTCTTC.

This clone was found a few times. This CDR3 is CASSSTGGSTEAFF. DNA for the CDR3: TGCGCCAGCAGCTCCACAGGGGGAAGTACTGAAGCTTTCTTT. V and J are TRBV5-1 and TRBJ1-1, with 8 bases fitting TRBD1. Germline assignment: CDR1 SGHRS and CDR2 YFSETQ. This CDR3 is built from 14 residues. After removal of 3 bases from V and 5 bases from J, the junction contained 6 bases not matched to a gene. Looking up the rest from reference TRBV5-1 and TRBJ1-1 gives the full variable domain: KAGVTQTPRYLIKTRGQQVTLSCSPISGHRSVSWYQQTPGQGLQFLFEYFSETQRNKGNFPGRFSGRQFSNSRSEMNVSTLELGDSALYLCASSSTGGSTEAFFGQGTRLTVV.

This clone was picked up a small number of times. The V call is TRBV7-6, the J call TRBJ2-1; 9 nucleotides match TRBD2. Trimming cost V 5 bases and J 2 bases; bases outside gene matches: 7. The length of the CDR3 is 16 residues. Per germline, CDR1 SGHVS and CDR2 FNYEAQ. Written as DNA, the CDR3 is TGTGCCAGCAGCGAAACCGGGACTAGCCCCTACAATGAGCAGTTCTTC. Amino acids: CASSETGTSPYNEQFF. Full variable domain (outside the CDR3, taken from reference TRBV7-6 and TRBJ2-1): GAGVSQSPRYKVTKRGQDVALRCDPISGHVSLYWYRQALGQGPEFLTYFNYEAQQDKSGLPNDRFSAERPEGSISTLTIQRTEQRDSAMYRCASSETGTSPYNEQFFGPGTRLTVL.

In nucleotides, the CDR3 is TGTGCCAGCAGTTACGAACAGGGGGGATCTTTCTTT. Protein product: CASSYEQGGSFF. The chain couples TRBV6-6 to TRBJ1-1; 8 nucleotides agree with TRBD1. V trimming: 2 bases; J trimming: 12 bases; junction bases outside the gene matches: 5. CDR1 and CDR2 from the germline V gene are MNHNY and SVGAGI (reference sequence). The CDR3 covers 12 residues.